The 22 T cell receptor beta chains given below trace back to one sample, sequenced in a study of blood T cells in healthy people across ages. Using a J-beta primer mix together with a sample-barcoded 5' primer, a second PCR was run for about 6 to 11 cycles. TCRdb passed the 5' RACE reads through MiXCR, listing each CDR3 protein once. Here the sample spans 750,000 to 950,000 distinct CDR3 sequences, roughly 25% being singletons. These same data were also listed under a study on T cells of mothers and their children.

Sequenced: blood. These receptors originate from a boy aged 5-17 years in good health.

This clonotype has a handful of counts. Germline is not matched at one junction end, which may reflect a read error. The V and J genes are TRBV5-5 and TRBJ1-2; D ambiguous. The V gene's germline CDR1 is SGHKS and CDR2 YYEKEE (reference sequence). This CDR3 comprises 14 residues. CDR3 sequence: CASSLDYPSDGYAF. CDR3 nucleotide sequence: TGTGCCAGCAGCTTAGATTATCCTTCCGATGGCTACGCCTTC.

This clonotype has more than one count but fewer than ten. V gene TRBV3-1 combines with J gene TRBJ1-5; maybe TRBD1 (5 bases). Germline values: CDR1 LGHDT, CDR2 YNNKEL (reference sequence). The CDR3 is made up of 13 amino acids. The V end lost 2 bases, the J end lost 7 bases, and 9 bases lay between the germline ends. CDR3 nucleotide sequence: TGTGCCAGCAGCCAACGGGGGTCCCAGCCCCAGCATTTT. Protein product: CASSQRGSQPQHF.

V gene TRBV5-1 combines with J gene TRBJ1-5, with a weak D call TRBD1 (5 bases). V was pared by 0 bases and J by 7 bases, with 14 bases between. The CDR3 is 15 residues long. Germline CDR1 and CDR2: SGHRS and YFSETQ. In nucleotides, the CDR3 is TGCGCCAGCAGCTTGGGAAGGGGCGAGGGGCAGCCCCAGCATTTT. The encoded protein is CASSLGRGEGQPQHF.

The chain recombines TRBV10-3 with TRBJ2-7; D is perhaps TRBD1 (5 bases). Trimming removed 0 bases from V and 5 bases from J, with 14 bases in between. The CDR3 length is 15 residues. Per germline, CDR1 ENHRY and CDR2 SYGVKD. This CDR3 reads CAISESSGLIDEQYF. CDR3 coding DNA: TGTGCCATCAGTGAGTCGTCAGGGCTGATCGACGAGCAGTACTTC.

The chain couples TRBV27 to TRBJ2-6; D uncertain. The V gene's germline CDR1 is MNHEY and CDR2 SMNVEV (reference sequence). Trimming cost V 5 bases and J 0 bases, with 8 bases left between them. The CDR3 has 15 residues. CDR3 sequence reads: CASSVALSGANVLTF. For the CDR3, the DNA is TGTGCCAGCAGTGTGGCCCTCTCTGGGGCCAACGTCCTGACTTTC.

This chain uses TRBV3-1 with TRBJ1-1; TRBD1 is a possible D gene (5 bases). The length of the CDR3 is 15 residues. The V gene lost 2 bases and the J gene lost 1 base, with 11 bases spanning the gap. From germline, CDR1 is LGHDT and CDR2 YNNKEL (reference sequence). The CDR3 reads CASSQKGRTNTEAFF. In nucleotides, the CDR3 is TGTGCCAGCAGCCAAAAGGGACGGACGAACACTGAAGCTTTCTTT.

The V call is TRBV9, the J call TRBJ1-4; perhaps TRBD1 as D (5 bases). Germline CDR1 reads SGDLS; CDR2 reads YYNGEE. The CDR3 loop spans 15 amino acids. V shed 4 bases and J shed 5 bases, with 15 bases lying between them. DNA of the CDR3: TGTGCCAGCAGCTCCTGGGTAGGGGCGAATGAAAAACTGTTTTTT. Protein: CASSSWVGANEKLFF.

This clonotype showed up just once. The V gene is TRBV2, the J gene TRBJ1-2; D remains ambiguous. V gave up 3 bases and J gave up 5 bases, with 16 bases separating them. The CDR3 is made up of 15 amino acids. The germline V gene has CDR1 SNHLY and CDR2 FYNNEI. CDR3 bases: TGTGCCAGCAGTGAGTGGCCATCCGGGAATTATGGCTACACCTTC. Amino acids: CASSEWPSGNYGYTF.

This clonotype was detected only a few times. The V and J genes are TRBV20-1 and TRBJ2-3, with D possibly matching TRBD2 (6 bases). Trimming removed 0 bases at V and 6 bases at J, with 19 bases between. Germline V lookup: CDR1 DFQATT, CDR2 SNEGSKA (reference sequence). This CDR3 spans 16 amino acids. The DNA of the CDR3 is TGCAGTGCTAGAGATAAGGGAGTCCGGGAGACCGATACGCAGTATTTT. Its translation: CSARDKGVRETDTQYF.

This chain links TRBV12-3 or TRBV12-4 with TRBJ2-7; a possible D gene is TRBD2 (5 bases). The CDR3 contains 15 residues. V dropped 3 bases and J dropped 6 bases, with 18 bases sitting between them. The CDR3 here is CASSLRAAPLGEQYF. The CDR3 DNA is TGTGCCAGCAGTTTGAGGGCAGCCCCCCTCGGCGAGCAGTACTTC.

This clonotype was observed a handful of times. This chain connects TRBV25-1 to TRBJ2-7; D is possibly TRBD1 (6 bases). V was shortened by 3 bases and J by 2 bases, with 20 bases between the two germline ends. The CDR3 is 17 amino acids. Germline CDR1 MGHDK, CDR2 SYGVNS. CDR3 coding DNA: TGTGCCAGCAGTGACCCAGCGGCTGACAGGCCCCCCTACGAGCAGTACTTC. This encodes CASSDPAADRPPYEQYF.

This clonotype was seen a few times. The chain carries TRBV5-1 and TRBJ2-5; 10 bases agree with TRBD2. V lost 1 base to trimming and J lost 5 bases; unmatched junction nucleotides: 2. The CDR3 is made up of 14 amino acids. Germline V lookup: CDR1 SGHRS, CDR2 YFSETQ. Written as DNA, the CDR3 is TGCGCCAGCAGCTTGAATAGCGGGAGGGAGACCCAGTACTTC. As protein: CASSLNSGRETQYF.

This rearrangement joins TRBV6-5 to TRBJ1-2; D not resolved. The CDR3 is 15 amino acids. CDR1 and CDR2 from the germline V gene are MNHEY and SVGAGI. V lost 2 bases and J 4 bases, leaving 14 bases between the germline ends. CDR3 coding DNA: TGTGCCAGCAGTTACAGTGGCCGAAACTTCTATGGCTACACCTTC. Amino acid sequence: CASSYSGRNFYGYTF.

There are a few counts of this clonotype. The V call is TRBV7-9, the J call TRBJ2-5; D is perhaps TRBD1 (5 bases). Germline assignment: CDR1 SEHNR and CDR2 FQNEAQ (reference sequence). CDR3 length: 14 amino acids. Between the trimmed V and J ends, which lost 4 bases and 1 base, there was a span of 10 bases. The CDR3 DNA is TGTGCCAGCAGCTCTTACAGGTTCCAAGAGACCCAGTACTTC. Protein: CASSSYRFQETQYF.

The chain uses TRBV10-3 and TRBJ1-6; no firm D call. The V and J ends lost 3 bases and 7 bases respectively, with 7 bases between them. The CDR3 runs to 13 residues. From germline, CDR1 is ENHRY and CDR2 SYGVKD. Here the CDR3 DNA reads TGTGCCATCAGTGACTTAGGCAATTCACCCCTCCACTTT. Translated, it gives CAISDLGNSPLHF.

In this sample, this clonotype turned up many times. Sequence at one end of the junction differs from germline and may be a read error. J is TRBJ2-3 and V is TRBV5-1; 11 bases are a match to TRBD2. CDR1 is SGHRS and CDR2 is YFSETQ in the germline V gene. This CDR3 has 16 residues. The CDR3 loop reads CASSLGLADSTDTQYF. The CDR3 nucleotides are TGTGCCAGCAGCTTGGGACTAGCGGATAGCACAGATACGCAGTATTTT.

The genes are TRBV5-1 and TRBJ1-1; D may be TRBD1 (5 bases). Trimming pared 3 bases from V and 1 base from J, leaving 22 bases between. The CDR3 length is 18 residues. CDR1 and CDR2 (germline): SGHRS, YFSETQ. The CDR3 spells CASSSRVWVGVTNTEAFF. The CDR3 nucleotides read TGCGCCAGCAGCTCCAGGGTGTGGGTTGGAGTTACGAACACTGAAGCTTTCTTT. The whole variable domain, remainder taken from reference TRBV5-1 and TRBJ1-1, is KAGVTQTPRYLIKTRGQQVTLSCSPISGHRSVSWYQQTPGQGLQFLFEYFSETQRNKGNFPGRFSGRQFSNSRSEMNVSTLELGDSALYLCASSSRVWVGVTNTEAFFGQGTRLTVV.

Only a few counts were recorded for this clonotype. Sequence at one end of the junction differs from germline and may be a read error. CDR3 DNA sequence: TGTGCCAGCAGCCTGGGACTAGCGGGGGTCCTCTTC. Its translation is CASSLGLAGVLF. The V gene is TRBV3-1, the J gene TRBJ2-1; 14 positions match TRBD2. There are 12 residues in the CDR3. Germline CDR1 LGHDT, CDR2 YNNKEL (reference sequence).

This clonotype was recorded many times. This chain links TRBV16 with TRBJ1-1; D perhaps matches TRBD1 (6 bases). Trimming took 2 bases from V and 0 from J, leaving 7 bases between them. This CDR3 has 14 residues. Germline V gene sequence: CDR1 KGHSY, CDR2 FQNENV. CDR3 amino acids: CASSQGQLNTEAFF. CDR3 nucleotides: TGTGCCAGCAGCCAAGGACAGCTGAACACTGAAGCTTTCTTT.

The chain links TRBV5-1 to TRBJ2-7; no clear D gene. In germline, CDR1 is SGHRS, CDR2 YFSETQ. The V gene lost 0 bases and the J gene lost 6 bases, with 10 bases spanning the gap. The CDR3 covers 13 residues. The CDR3 DNA sequence: TGCGCCAGCAGCTTGGGGGTATCAAGCGAGCAGTACTTC. Amino acid sequence: CASSLGVSSEQYF.

This rearrangement joins TRBV6-5 to TRBJ1-1; 8 positions agree with TRBD1. The CDR3 length is 15 residues. The trim removed 5 bases at V and 7 bases at J, leaving 12 bases unmatched. Germline lookup yields CDR1 MNHEY and CDR2 SVGAGI. DNA of the CDR3: TGTGCCAGCAGTCGGGACAGGCCTCGCAGGGGTGAAGCTTTCTTT. Amino acids: CASSRDRPRRGEAFF.

J is TRBJ1-3 and V is TRBV29-1; D gene uncertain. There are 13 residues in the CDR3. Germline values: CDR1 SQVTM, CDR2 ANQGSEA. The V end lost 7 bases, the J end lost 0 bases, and 10 bases lay between the germline ends. This CDR3 reads CSAQANSGNTIYF. CDR3 sequence (DNA): TGCAGCGCTCAGGCCAACTCTGGAAACACCATATATTTT.